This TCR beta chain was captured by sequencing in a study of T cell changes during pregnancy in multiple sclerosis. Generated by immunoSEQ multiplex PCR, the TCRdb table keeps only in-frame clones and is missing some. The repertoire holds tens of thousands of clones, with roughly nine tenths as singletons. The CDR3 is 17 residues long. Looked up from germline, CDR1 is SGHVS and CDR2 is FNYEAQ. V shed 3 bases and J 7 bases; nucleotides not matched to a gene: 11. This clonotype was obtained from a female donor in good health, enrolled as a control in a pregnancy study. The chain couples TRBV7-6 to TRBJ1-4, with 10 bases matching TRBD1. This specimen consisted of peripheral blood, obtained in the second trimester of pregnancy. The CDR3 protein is CASSFTRDRGAGEKLFF. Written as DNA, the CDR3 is TGTGCCAGCAGCTTTACGAGGGACAGGGGCGCAGGTGAAAAACTGTTTTTT.